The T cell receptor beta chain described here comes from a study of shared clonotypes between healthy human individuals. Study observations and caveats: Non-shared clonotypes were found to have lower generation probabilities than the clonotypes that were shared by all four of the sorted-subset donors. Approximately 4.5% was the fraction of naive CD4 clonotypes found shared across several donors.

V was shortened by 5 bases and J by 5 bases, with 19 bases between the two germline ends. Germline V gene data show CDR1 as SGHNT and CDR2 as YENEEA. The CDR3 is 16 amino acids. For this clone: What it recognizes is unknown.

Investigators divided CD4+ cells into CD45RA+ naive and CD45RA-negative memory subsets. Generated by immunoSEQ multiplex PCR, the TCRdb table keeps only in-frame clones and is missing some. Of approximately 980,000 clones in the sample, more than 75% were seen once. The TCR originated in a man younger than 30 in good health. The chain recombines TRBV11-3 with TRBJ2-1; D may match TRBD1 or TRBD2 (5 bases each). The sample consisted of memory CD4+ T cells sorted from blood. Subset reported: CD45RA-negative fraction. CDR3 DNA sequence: TGTGCCAGCAGCGGGGGTTTGACACCCGATCACAATGAGCAGTTCTTC. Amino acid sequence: CASSGGLTPDHNEQFF.